These T cell receptor beta chains were read from a single sample in a study of blood T cell repertoires in COVID-19. The data were produced by immunoSEQ multiplex PCR, yet TCRdb's version contains in-frame clones alone and is incomplete. The profile shows over 450,000 clones, 89% of them singletons. The sample consisted of peripheral blood. These receptors were obtained from a man between 18 and 35 years old with COVID-19, enrolled during active disease. CDR3s include the opening cysteine and the closing phenylalanine or tryptophan. The order of the fields is J gene, V gene, CDR3 protein.

j_gene: TRBJ2-7
v_gene: TRBV5-1
CDR3aa: CASSRTGDYEQYF

j_gene: TRBJ2-5
v_gene: TRBV19
CDR3aa: CASSMGHFSETQYF

j_gene: TRBJ1-1
v_gene: TRBV3-1/TRBV3-2
CDR3aa: CASSQVSDTEAFF

j_gene: TRBJ2-4
v_gene: TRBV6-5
CDR3aa: CASSYSPSNAKNIQYF

j_gene: TRBJ1-1
v_gene: TRBV6-1
CDR3aa: CASSESGFTEAFF

j_gene: TRBJ2-2
v_gene: TRBV19
CDR3aa: CATAGLANTGELFF

j_gene: TRBJ2-1
v_gene: TRBV13
CDR3aa: CASSRKRENEQFF

j_gene: TRBJ2-3
v_gene: TRBV6-5
CDR3aa: CASSYSGTLGDTQYF

j_gene: TRBJ2-2
v_gene: TRBV7-3
CDR3aa: CASSLPSLSGVTGELFF

j_gene: TRBJ2-2
v_gene: TRBV6-5
CDR3aa: CASSYRQGPGELFF

j_gene: TRBJ1-4
v_gene: TRBV6-1
CDR3aa: CASSELRGRGDEKLFF

j_gene: TRBJ2-7
v_gene: TRBV11-2
CDR3aa: CASSLSDRALGQYF

j_gene: TRBJ2-2
v_gene: TRBV4-1
CDR3aa: CASSHDGTSNTGELFF

j_gene: TRBJ2-2
v_gene: TRBV5-1
CDR3aa: CASSGRTTNTGELFF

j_gene: TRBJ2-6
v_gene: TRBV2
CDR3aa: CASKGAGANVLTF

j_gene: TRBJ1-1
v_gene: TRBV5-4
CDR3aa: CASSPEPGGRVEAFF

j_gene: TRBJ2-2
v_gene: TRBV24-1
CDR3aa: CATSDPRGRTGELFF

j_gene: TRBJ1-5
v_gene: TRBV5-8
CDR3aa: CASRPGGRGNQPQHF

j_gene: TRBJ2-7
v_gene: TRBV5-1
CDR3aa: CASSGGQAYEQYF

j_gene: TRBJ2-3
v_gene: TRBV9
CDR3aa: CASSLRAGHAERDTQYF

j_gene: TRBJ1-6
v_gene: TRBV12-3/TRBV12-4
CDR3aa: CASSPYGRSPLHF

j_gene: TRBJ1-2
v_gene: TRBV5-4
CDR3aa: CASSLAQGGWNGYTF

j_gene: TRBJ2-7
v_gene: TRBV5-3
CDR3aa: CARNLPGQGFEQYF

j_gene: TRBJ1-5
v_gene: TRBV25-1
CDR3aa: CASQTGNQPQHF

j_gene: TRBJ1-5
v_gene: TRBV19
CDR3aa: CASSITGGGQPQHF

j_gene: TRBJ1-5
v_gene: TRBV2
CDR3aa: CASTEVRASNQPQHF

j_gene: TRBJ2-2
v_gene: TRBV6-5
CDR3aa: CASSYLRGGTGELFF

j_gene: TRBJ2-1
v_gene: TRBV7-9
CDR3aa: CASSLVGSGTGGENEQFF

j_gene: TRBJ2-5
v_gene: TRBV3-1/TRBV3-2
CDR3aa: CASSLRETQYF

j_gene: TRBJ2-7
v_gene: TRBV25-1
CDR3aa: CASSATGPSSYEQYF

j_gene: TRBJ2-1
v_gene: TRBV4-1
CDR3aa: CASSHRAGEQFF

j_gene: TRBJ2-7
v_gene: TRBV4-1
CDR3aa: CASSQDLRASGMGPYEQYF

j_gene: TRBJ1-3
v_gene: TRBV7-2
CDR3aa: CASSVTGTSGNTIYF

j_gene: TRBJ2-7
v_gene: TRBV3-1/TRBV3-2
CDR3aa: CASSQVLAGGIYEQYF

j_gene: TRBJ2-5
v_gene: TRBV10-2
CDR3aa: CATIPGASGGAVETQYF

j_gene: TRBJ2-1
v_gene: TRBV29-1
CDR3aa: CSVQRGPYNEQFF

j_gene: TRBJ2-1
v_gene: TRBV7-9
CDR3aa: CASSVGLLNEQFF